This T cell receptor beta chain was sequenced for a study of CD8 T cells in Susac syndrome (dated by TCRdb to between 2018 and 2021). At the level of the whole study: Of the Susac syndrome patients who were sequenced, roughly 6 had clinically active disease and 8 or 9 were in clinical remission. At blood withdrawal, Susac syndrome patients were therapy-naive, treated with corticosteroids (with IVIg additionally given to some), or treated with IVIg alone. The study used repertoire sequencing to test whether antigen drove CD8+ T cell activation and differentiation in Susac syndrome. CD8+ T cell repertoire clonality was compared between over 9 healthy donors, roughly 14 Susac syndrome patients and around 15 multiple sclerosis patients. Study-wide conclusions, independent of this receptor: CD8+ repertoires in Susac syndrome showed clonal expansion, which was highest in CD8+ TEMRA cells and was greater in clinically active patients than in remitting patients. Sixteen and five Susac-specific public clones were found in the total CD8+ and CD8+ TEMRA repertoires, respectively. The number of individuals in the TCR sequencing and HLA analysis was acknowledged as relatively small.

RNA was extracted using the RNeasy kit, and roughly 0.45 to 1 microgram was reverse transcribed with random hexamers. The immunoSEQ multiplex PCR assay, which covers 54 Vbeta and 13 Jbeta segments, was used to amplify TCR beta CDR3 regions. Bias from PCR amplification was corrected by using a synthetic template baseline for primer optimization and for computational correction. Concerning the study's data processing: Reads were annotated to V, D and J genes per IMGT and analyzed with immunoSEQ Analyzer, keeping only productive sequences. Clonality was computed as one minus Shannon entropy normalized by log2 of the number of productive unique sequences. For each patient and control, public and private clones were evaluated within the 100 most prevalent clones. Clones were defined as Susac-specific if absent from the healthy and MS cohorts, from over a thousand published viral clones and from other ImmuneACCESS disease sequences. TCRdb cleaned the public reads at Q25 with fastp, built clones with MiXCR and kept in-frame beta chains. Rows merge per CDR3 protein into single entries with the most common DNA and genes. Here the V and J calls rest on TCRdb's processing, not on the authors' analysis. This sample gives tens of thousands of distinct CDR3 sequences in total; about 96% of them show up just once. The ten largest clones capture 0.5% to 0.8% of the sample.

Peripheral blood CD8+ and CD4+ T cells from healthy donors, Susac syndrome patients and multiple sclerosis patients were profiled using high-throughput TCR beta sequencing. The Susac syndrome patients fulfilled recently defined diagnostic criteria for definite or probable disease. Bulk CD8+ and CD4+ T cells were purified magnetically by negative isolation, whereas CD8+ TEMRA cells were enriched by FACS. Blood was collected in EDTA tubes and processed within 24 hours, with PBMCs isolated through density gradient centrifugation. PBMCs intended for TCR sequencing were cryopreserved in liquid nitrogen and were subsequently thawed in a 37 degrees C water bath. The sorted or isolated CD4+, CD8+ and CD8+ TEMRA cells reached a purity of at least 90%. A note on this clonotype: Which antigen it targets is not known. No much larger clone exists at a distance of one base, and base qualities are not known.

The germline V end is reduced by 6 bases and the J end by 6 bases; junction bases left unmatched: 6. The CDR3 covers 13 residues, taking in both the cysteine and the phenylalanine. This entry keeps only the CDR3 DNA: 39 bases, framed from base 1. According to the germline V gene (reference sequence), CDR1 reads DFQATT and CDR2 reads SNEGSKA. This TCR was sampled from a human donor with Susac syndrome. The sample was CD8+ T cells from PBMCs. This receptor chain uses TRBV20-1 and TRBJ1-5, and TRBD1 matches 9 of the central bases. The nucleotide sequence reads TGCAGTGCGGAAACAGGGGGCGGTCAGCCCCAGCATTTT. Its protein product is CSAETGGGQPQHF.